A selection of T cell receptor beta chains follows, all from one sample in a study of neurological immune-mediated disorders. TCRdb recomputed calls from the 5' RACE reads with MiXCR, one row per CDR3 protein. Counted here are 95,000 to 110,000 distinct CDR3 sequences, roughly 10% occurring once; the ten biggest clones make up around 3.1%. Sequencing was done on a sample of PBMCs. All receptors derive from a female donor with HTLV-1-associated myelopathy (HAM/TSP). Each CDR3 is given with its conserved first and last residue. Fields, in order: J gene, V gene, D gene, CDR3 protein. D genes are given only for firm matches.

TRBJ2-3	TRBV27	TRBD2	CASSPGLAGGQDTQYF
TRBJ2-7	TRBV6-1	.	CASSERLHYEQYF
TRBJ2-3	TRBV15	.	CATSAASGDTQYF
TRBJ2-5	TRBV7-2	TRBD1	CASSPNRGRQTQYF
TRBJ2-1	TRBV5-1	TRBD2	CASSLGLAGSEQFF
TRBJ1-1	TRBV28	.	CASSFGWQAAEAFF
TRBJ2-7	TRBV5-1	.	CASSFYDGSYEQYF
TRBJ1-2	TRBV20-1	.	CSASKSYTF
TRBJ2-1	TRBV5-1	TRBD1	CASSEGTGVNNEQFF
TRBJ2-1	TRBV5-1	TRBD1	CASSLNGQGIPDEQFF
TRBJ1-4	TRBV4-1	.	CASSGSAGEKLFF
TRBJ2-7	TRBV27	TRBD2	CASSSSGGGEQYF
TRBJ2-3	TRBV7-9	.	CASSSTSDTQYF
TRBJ2-7	TRBV7-9	.	CATMRAYEQYF
TRBJ2-7	TRBV20-1	.	CSAHRSSYEQYF
TRBJ1-6	TRBV27	.	CASRPLSADYNSPLHF
TRBJ2-5	TRBV4-1	TRBD2	CASSQIGLARETQYF
TRBJ2-3	TRBV20-1	.	CSATHLGGPSTDTQYF
TRBJ2-7	TRBV5-1	TRBD1	CASSLDRGGSYEQYF
TRBJ2-7	TRBV7-8	.	CASGVRGPYEQYF
TRBJ2-5	TRBV18	TRBD1	CASSRGQGEQETQYF
TRBJ2-1	TRBV6-5	TRBD2	CASSTTSGGSSYNEQFF
TRBJ1-2	TRBV18	.	CASSPELYYGYTF
TRBJ2-1	TRBV5-1	TRBD1	CASSLGDRGRNEQFF
TRBJ1-4	TRBV5-6	TRBD1	CASSLDRGTSLSEKLFF
TRBJ2-4	TRBV27	.	CASSSLFWENIQYF
TRBJ1-5	TRBV7-8	TRBD1	CASSQGIGTGDNQPQHF
TRBJ2-7	TRBV28	.	CASSEWSEQYF
TRBJ2-7	TRBV18	TRBD1	CASSPDREKYF